This TCR beta chain was captured in a study of human T cells and chemical hapten exposure. The time point: patch test 1, 2 weeks after DPC sensitization. This sample's treatment: therapeutic diphenylcyclopropenone sensitization with weekly scalp DPC. Unfractionated whole blood yielded total RNA. TCRdb itself ran the RACE reads through MiXCR, one entry per CDR3 protein. In the table there are about 52,000 distinct CDR3 sequences, 8% to 13% of which are singletons. This clonotype was observed a few times. In germline, CDR1 is SGHTA, CDR2 FQGNSA. This CDR3 is 13 amino acids long. Between the trimmed V and J ends, which lost 0 bases and 9 bases, there was a span of 6 bases.

The J gene is TRBJ1-6, the V gene TRBV7-2; D is perhaps TRBD1 (5 bases). The sequence was collected from a woman aged 40 to 49 with alopecia areata. Some clones in this sample may be carry-over from other donors' samples. This sample comprised whole blood, obtained in connection with sensitization to the hapten diphenylcyclopropenone (DPC). CDR3 sequence: CASSLAQGSPLHF. The CDR3 bases are TGTGCCAGCAGCTTAGCGCAGGGTTCACCCCTCCACTTT.